This TCR beta chain was sequenced during a study of T cell changes during pregnancy in multiple sclerosis. This CDR3 is built from 16 residues. Trimming cost V 3 bases and J 9 bases; bases outside gene matches: 9. Germline V CDR1 and CDR2: KGHSH, LQKENI. TCRdb's copy holds only in-frame clones and misses some; the assay was immunoSEQ multiplex PCR. The data contain about 59,000 clones, 80% to 95% of them singletons. V gene TRBV18 combines with J gene TRBJ2-1; 12 positions match TRBD1. This TCR was sampled from a female donor in good health, enrolled as a control in a pregnancy study. The sample was peripheral blood, taken in the second trimester of pregnancy. CDR3 protein: CASSPGTGGAFIEQFF. As DNA, the CDR3 is TGTGCCAGCTCACCGGGGACAGGGGGCGCGTTTATTGAGCAGTTCTTC.